This TCR beta chain derives from a study of T cells in Graves' hyperthyroidism and ophthalmopathy (dated by TCRdb to about 2019). For context, the study as a whole: Peripheral blood was collected at initial diagnosis, before any treatment. TCR Vbeta CDR3 sequencing of approximately 140 peripheral blood samples (under 45 ophthalmopathy, approximately 80 hyperthyroidism and roughly 17 progressor patients) is reported in the paper. To identify TCR V-J signatures that set the groups apart, the researchers used a discovery cohort of about a hundred patients, made up of roughly 45 with Graves' ophthalmopathy and about 55 with stable Graves' hyperthyroidism. Once sampling was done, hyperthyroidism patients were given methimazole at a starting dose of 30 mg daily, whereas ophthalmopathy patients were given high-dose intravenous methylprednisolone. The 95 to 100 discovery patients were randomly divided into training and test sets at a 7:3 ratio. Prospective prediction of ophthalmopathy was tested in an independent validation cohort consisting of 18 hyperthyroidism patients and some 15 patients who later progressed to ophthalmopathy. The study also compared thyroid tissue and blood T-cell repertoires from roughly six Graves' hyperthyroidism patients. Results the study describes overall, beyond this receptor: Most expanded thyroid clonotypes (frequency above 0.001) were also detected in blood, a finding suggesting that blood repertoires may reflect thyroid immune responses. A 13 V-J signature model separated ophthalmopathy from stable hyperthyroidism, with roughly 88% sensitivity and roughly 81% specificity in cross-validation and 80%/75% in testing. In validation, the model predicted progression to ophthalmopathy a median of 6.5 months before onset, with roughly 70% sensitivity and roughly 73% specificity. Sample size was not statistically predetermined, and blinding of investigators to group allocation was not performed.

This clonotype has only a few counts. Its cognate antigen has yet to be identified. Base qualities are not at hand, and no much larger clone is one base apart. The V end loses 0 bases and the J end loses 3 bases, and a stretch of 12 bases separates them. From the germline V gene, CDR1 is MNHEY and CDR2 is SVGAGI. The CDR3 runs 16 amino acids, cysteine and phenylalanine included. This entry keeps only the CDR3 DNA: 48 bases, framed from base 1. Amplification of TCR beta CDR3 regions was carried out from RNA transcripts. For the first round of RT-PCR on the TCR CDR3, the HTBI primer set was used together with the Qiagen OneStep RT-PCR kit. A second multiplex PCR round built the libraries, followed by size selection and purification. The libraries were sequenced on an Illumina HiSeq2000 using paired-end 100 bp reads. The original pipeline was this. SOAPnuke was used to process the raw data, throwing out any read that contained adapters or uncalled bases, had a mean Phred below 15, or lacked an exact constant-primer or identifier match. COPE v1.2.5 was used to merge high-quality paired reads, and clonotypes were defined as unique nucleotide sequences. MiTCR v1.1 was used to align the clonotypes against IMGT TRBV, TRBD and TRBJ reference segments. The analysis included only V-J combinations with a frequency above 0.0001, which together covered approximately 99% of the repertoires. The TCS score was defined as the ratio of F50 (clonal expansion) to E x V (chaos), calculated using BLOSUM62-based TCRdist between CDR3 peptides within each V-J. Welch's t-statistics and random forest reduced some 510 V-J features to 13, which were used in a naive Bayes classifier (R e1071). TCRdb handled the public reads itself, with Q25 trimming in fastp and clone calling in MiXCR, and kept productive beta chains. Rows are unified per CDR3 protein, each entry keeping the most common DNA and genes. TCRdb, not the original authors, processed these V and J calls. The sample data list under 400,000 distinct CDR3 sequences, and 25% of these were observed just once. The top ten clonotypes cover 73% of the sample.

Stable Graves' hyperthyroidism was defined as the absence of progression to ophthalmopathy over 18 months of follow-up. Hyperthyroidism patients were aged 18 to 65 years and newly diagnosed, with disease duration of less than 2 months. Any patient with an uncontrolled infection, another autoimmune disease, pregnancy or lactation was excluded. Diagnoses were based on clinical symptoms, serum thyroxine and TRAb, thyroid ultrasound and orbital computed tomography. PBMCs were isolated from about 9.1 ml of fresh peripheral blood by Ficoll-Paque density gradient centrifugation. Total RNA was extracted with Trizol reagent, and quality was checked on an Agilent 2100 Bioanalyzer.

The TCR comes from a man aged 45-65 years with Graves' hyperthyroidism. The rearranged chain carries TRBV6-5 and TRBJ2-1; the D region possibly corresponds to TRBD1 (5 bases align). Sequencing used blood. The CDR3 region has the sequence CASSYSSRVIYNEQFF. The nucleotides read TGTGCCAGCAGTTACTCGAGCAGGGTCATCTACAATGAGCAGTTCTTC.